This T cell receptor (beta chain) was sequenced in a study of blood T cell repertoires in COVID-19. For the study at large: Samples representing acute and convalescent COVID-19 were sourced from the United States, Italy and Spain.

The CDR3 has 15 amino acids. Germline lookup yields CDR1 SGDLS and CDR2 YYNGEE. J was trimmed by 7 bases and V by 0 bases; bases with no gene match: 4. Libraries were prepared by immunoSEQ multiplex PCR; TCRdb keeps only in-frame clonotypes and omits some of them. This sample has about 240,000 clones; roughly nine tenths occur once, and the top ten carry approximately 6.2%. The TCR originated in a man in his 60s with acute or convalescent COVID-19. The chain is built from TRBV9 and TRBJ1-4; TRBD1 agrees at 9 bases. Sequenced input: peripheral blood. CDR3 nucleotide sequence: TGTGCCAGCAGCGTAGGGGACAGGGACGTTGAAAAACTGTTTTTT. Translating gives CASSVGDRDVEKLFF.